These 10 T cell receptor beta chains were sequenced from one sample in a study of molecular identifiers for immune sequencing clone quantification. A single record per CDR3 protein comes from TCRdb applying MiXCR to the PCR reads. The sample has under 350,000 distinct CDR3 sequences, roughly 24% seen once. The sequenced material came from naive CD8+ T cells from blood, with Jurkat cell RNA spiked in. Subset reported: FACS-sorted CD8+CD4-CCR7+CD45RA+ naive T cells. These receptors all stem from a human donor in good health. Some libraries in this study had Jurkat cell RNA spiked in.

This clonotype was counted ten times or more. The CDR3, as DNA: TGCGCCAGCAGCCAAGAATCTGTGAACACTGAAGCTTTCTTT. The encoded protein is CASSQESVNTEAFF. The chain carries TRBV4-1 and TRBJ1-1, with D unresolved. CDR3 size: 14 residues. Trimming removed 0 bases at V and 0 bases at J, with 5 bases between. Germline values: CDR1 MGHRA, CDR2 YSYEKL.

On this clonotype itself: Sequence at one end of the junction differs from germline and may be a read error. The rearrangement links TRBV19 to TRBJ2-5, with D hard to call. This CDR3 spans 15 amino acids. The V gene's germline CDR1 is LNHDA and CDR2 SQIVND (reference sequence). CDR3 DNA sequence: TGTGCCAGTAGTATTTGGGGTAGTCCAGAAGAGACCCAGTGCTTC. This sequence encodes CASSIWGSPEETQCF.

About this clonotype itself: A read error is possible here, since a much larger clone lies one base away. The chain employs TRBV5-1 and TRBJ1-1; D ambiguous. V lost 1 base and J 6 bases, leaving 10 bases between the germline ends. The CDR3 totals 13 residues. Germline assignment: CDR1 SGHRS and CDR2 YFSETQ. CDR3: CASSLRGTAEAFF. The CDR3 coding sequence is TGCGCCAGCAGCTTGCGGGGTACAGCTGAAGCTTTCTTT. Using reference TRBV5-1 and TRBJ1-1 for the parts outside the CDR3, the full variable domain is KAGVTQTPRYLIKTRGQQVTLSCSPISGHRSVSWYQQTPGQGLQFLFEYFSETQRNKGNFPGRFSGRQFSNSRSEMNVSTLELGDSALYLCASSLRGTAEAFFGQGTRLTVV.

This clonotype was seen many times. This chain connects TRBV12-3 or TRBV12-4 to TRBJ1-2; D is unclear. The CDR3 is 14 residues long. Deletions cut 1 base from V and 4 bases from J, with 10 bases between. DNA for the CDR3: TGTGCCAGCAGTTTAGAGTCCGGTCTCTATGGCTACACCTTC. This translates into CASSLESGLYGYTF.

This clonotype was observed a few times. This rearrangement joins TRBV27 to TRBJ1-6, with a tentative D call TRBD1 (5 bases). Germline CDR1 reads MNHEY; CDR2 reads SMNVEV (reference sequence). The CDR3 contains 14 residues. Trimming left V 10 bases short and J 4 bases short, with 14 bases between. CDR3 DNA: TGTGCCACCAAATTGGGGGTTTATAATTCACCCCTCCACTTT. Its translation is CATKLGVYNSPLHF.

There are many counts of this clonotype. This sequence joins TRBV12-3 or TRBV12-4 and TRBJ2-3; D is unclear. The CDR3 extends over 13 amino acids. Trimming stripped 3 bases from V and 0 bases from J, with 4 bases between. This chain's CDR3 is CASSFVSTDTQYF. The CDR3 DNA reads as TGTGCCAGCAGTTTCGTGAGCACAGATACGCAGTATTTT.

This clonotype was recorded at least ten times. This chain connects TRBV9 to TRBJ1-1; TRBD1 is a possible D gene (6 bases). The CDR3 loop spans 13 amino acids. Germline V gene sequence: CDR1 SGDLS, CDR2 YYNGEE. V was pared by 0 bases and J by 6 bases, with 9 bases between. The CDR3 sequence: CASSVGGGSEAFF. CDR3 nucleotides: TGTGCCAGCAGCGTAGGCGGGGGCTCTGAAGCTTTCTTT.

This chain links TRBV5-1 with TRBJ2-3, with 12 bases fitting TRBD2. The CDR3 sequence is 17 residues long. The V gene's germline CDR1 is SGHRS and CDR2 YFSETQ. V lost 3 bases and J lost 4; bases outside the gene matches: 9. This CDR3 reads CASSWETSGSRSDTQYF. In DNA form, the CDR3 reads TGCGCCAGCAGCTGGGAGACTAGCGGGAGTAGGTCAGATACGCAGTATTTT.

In this sample, this clonotype turned up a few times. The chain has TRBV7-9 and TRBJ2-5; tentative D call: TRBD2 (5 bases). CDR1 and CDR2 from the germline V gene are SEHNR and FQNEAQ (reference sequence). This CDR3 contains 15 residues. The V and J ends lost 2 bases and 2 bases respectively, with 12 bases between them. CDR3 nucleotide sequence: TGTGCCAGCAGCTTATGTCTTGCGGGTCAAGAGACCCAGTACTTC. This encodes CASSLCLAGQETQYF.

This clonotype came up a few times. The V call is TRBV4-1, the J call TRBJ2-1, with 10 positions matching TRBD1. The CDR3 contains 16 residues. CDR1 and CDR2 from the germline V gene are MGHRA and YSYEKL. The J segment lost 2 bases and the V segment lost 0 bases, leaving 1 base of the junction unmatched. The CDR3 region is CASSQEDRGTYNEQFF. The CDR3 DNA is TGCGCCAGCAGCCAAGAGGACAGGGGGACCTACAATGAGCAGTTCTTC.